This T cell receptor beta chain is from a study of cytomegalovirus exposure and HLA in healthy donors. General observations from the study: The classifier reportedly diagnosed cytomegalovirus status with high specificity and sensitivity.

V lost 4 bases to trimming and J lost 4 bases, with 9 bases between them. This CDR3 is built from 13 residues. Germline values: CDR1 SGHNT, CDR2 YYREEE (reference sequence). About this clone: Its specificity is unknown.

The protocol was immunoSEQ multiplex PCR, while the TCRdb copy is restricted to in-frame clones and leaves out a portion. The sample yields roughly 250,000 clones, almost 90% seen once. The source of this sequence is a woman between 18 and 29 years old in good health and CMV-seronegative. The J gene is TRBJ2-1, the V gene TRBV5-4; possibly TRBD1 for D (5 bases). Sequenced input: PBMCs. The CDR3 DNA follows: TGTGCCAGCAGCACTCCAGGGTACAATGAGCAGTTCTTC. This codes for CASSTPGYNEQFF.